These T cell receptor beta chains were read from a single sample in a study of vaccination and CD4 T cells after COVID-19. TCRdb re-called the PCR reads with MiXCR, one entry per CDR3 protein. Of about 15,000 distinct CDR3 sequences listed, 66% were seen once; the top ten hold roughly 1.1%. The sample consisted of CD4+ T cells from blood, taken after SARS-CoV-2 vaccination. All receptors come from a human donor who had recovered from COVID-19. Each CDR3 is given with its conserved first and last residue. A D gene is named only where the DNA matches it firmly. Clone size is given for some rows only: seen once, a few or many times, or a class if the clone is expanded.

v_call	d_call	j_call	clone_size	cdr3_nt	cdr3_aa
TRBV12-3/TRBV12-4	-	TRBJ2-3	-	TGTGCCAGCAGTTTATCAGCGAGCCAGGATACGCAGTATTTT	CASSLSASQDTQYF
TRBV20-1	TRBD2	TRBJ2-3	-	TGCAGTGCTACCAACCGACTAGCGGGAGGGCAAGATACGCAGTATTTT	CSATNRLAGGQDTQYF
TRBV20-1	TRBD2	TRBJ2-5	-	TGCAGTGCGGAAGCGGGGTACCAAGAGACCCAGTACTTC	CSAEAGYQETQYF
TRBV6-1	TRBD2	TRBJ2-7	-	TGTGCCAGCAAGCTATCGGGGGGGGACACCTACGAGCAGTACTTC	CASKLSGGDTYEQYF
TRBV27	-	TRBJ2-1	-	TGTGCCAGCAGTCTTTATCCGACTAATACCTACAATGAGCAGTTCTTC	CASSLYPTNTYNEQFF
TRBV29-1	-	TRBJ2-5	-	TGCAGCGTTGATAAAACGAGGCTGGAGACCCAGTACTTC	CSVDKTRLETQYF
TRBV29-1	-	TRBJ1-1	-	TGCAGCGTTGGACGGGGGACCCTCGTAAACACTGAAGCTTTCTTT	CSVGRGTLVNTEAFF
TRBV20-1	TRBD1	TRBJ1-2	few	TGCAGTGCTAGAGATGCGGGCGGGGGCAGGGGGAGAGGCTACACCTTC	CSARDAGGGRGRGYTF
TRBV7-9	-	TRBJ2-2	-	TGTGCCAGCAGCTTAGGTTCGGGGGGCCCCGGGGAGCTGTTTTTT	CASSLGSGGPGELFF
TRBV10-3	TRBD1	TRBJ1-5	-	TGTGCCATTGGGGGTGGTGCAGGGGGCAAACAGCCCCAGCATTTT	CAIGGGAGGKQPQHF
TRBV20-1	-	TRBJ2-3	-	TGCAGTGCTAGAGACGCCGGGACACCCACAGATACGCAGTATTTT	CSARDAGTPTDTQYF
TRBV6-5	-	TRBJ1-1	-	TGTGCCAGCAGTTACGGTGGGGGCACTAGGGACACTGAAGCTTTCTTT	CASSYGGGTRDTEAFF
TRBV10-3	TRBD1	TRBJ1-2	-	TGTGCCATCACCCCGGGACAGGGGAGCTACACCTTC	CAITPGQGSYTF
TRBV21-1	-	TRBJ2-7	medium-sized	TGTGCCAGCAGCAAAGCCCTCTACCACTCCTACGAGCAGTACTTC	CASSKALYHSYEQYF
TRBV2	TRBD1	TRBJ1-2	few	TGTGCCAGCAGTGAAATCAGGGGGGAAGGCTACACCTTC	CASSEIRGEGYTF
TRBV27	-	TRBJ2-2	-	TGTGCCAGCAGTTTATTCCGGGGCGGGGAGCTGTTTTTT	CASSLFRGGELFF
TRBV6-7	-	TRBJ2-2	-	TGTGCCAGCAGTTACCGATCGGGCTGGCAGGGTTTGACCGGGGAGCTGTTTTTT	CASSYRSGWQGLTGELFF
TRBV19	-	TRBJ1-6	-	TGTGCCAGCTCCCTCTTCCAGGGAAATAATTCACCCCTCCACTTT	CASSLFQGNNSPLHF
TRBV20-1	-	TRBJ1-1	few	TGCAGTGCTGGAGCGGCGGGGGTCGGGCGCACTGAAGCTTTCTTT	CSAGAAGVGRTEAFF
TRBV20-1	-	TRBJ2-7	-	TGCAGTGCTCCACATCCCCCGTCCGGGACTCAGAGCTCCTACGAGCAGTACTTC	CSAPHPPSGTQSSYEQYF
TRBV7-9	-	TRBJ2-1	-	TGTGCCAGCAGCTTAGCGGGAGGATACAATGAGCAGTTCTTC	CASSLAGGYNEQFF
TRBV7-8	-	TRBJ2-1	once	TGTGCCAGCAGCTTAGCGCTTGTAAATGAGCAGTTCTTC	CASSLALVNEQFF
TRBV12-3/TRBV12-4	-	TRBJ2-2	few	TGTGCCAGCAGTTTTAGTACGAACACCGGGGAGCTGTTTTTT	CASSFSTNTGELFF
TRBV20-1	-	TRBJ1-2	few	TGCAGTGCGTGGACGGGGTTCGGCGGCTACACCTTC	CSAWTGFGGYTF
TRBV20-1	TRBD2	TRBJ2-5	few	TGCAGTGCTAGAGGTGAATTTAGCGGGAGGGCCCAGACCCAGTACTTC	CSARGEFSGRAQTQYF
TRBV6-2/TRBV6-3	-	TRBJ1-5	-	TGTGCCAGCAGTTATCGCACACTTAATCAGCCCCAGCATTTT	CASSYRTLNQPQHF
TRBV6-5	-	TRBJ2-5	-	TGTGCCAGCAGCTCCTCGGACCTTGACGAGACCCAGTACTTC	CASSSSDLDETQYF
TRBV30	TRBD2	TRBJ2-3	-	TGTGCCTGGAAGACTAGCGGTACAGATACGCAGTATTTT	CAWKTSGTDTQYF
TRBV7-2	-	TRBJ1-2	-	TGTGCCAGCAGCTCCTCCCCAGGTGGTGGCTACACCTTC	CASSSSPGGGYTF
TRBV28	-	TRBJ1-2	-	TGTGCCAGCAGTTTTGTTGGCGATGGCTACACCTTC	CASSFVGDGYTF
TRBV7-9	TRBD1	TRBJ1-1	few	TGTGCCAGCAGCCGGACAGGGGGCACTGAAGCTTTCTTT	CASSRTGGTEAFF
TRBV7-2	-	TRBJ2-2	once	TGTGCCAGCAGCCGGGCGGATACTTCGACCGGGGAGCTGTTTTTT	CASSRADTSTGELFF
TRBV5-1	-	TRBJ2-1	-	TGCGCCAGCAGCCCCGACAGATCCTACAATGAGCAGTTCTTC	CASSPDRSYNEQFF
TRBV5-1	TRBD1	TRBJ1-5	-	TGCGCCAGCAGCGAGGGGACAGGCAATCAGCCCCAGCATTTT	CASSEGTGNQPQHF
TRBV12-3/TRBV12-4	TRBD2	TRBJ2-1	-	TGTGCCAGCAGTTCGGGGATAGCGGGAGTCTGGAATGAGCAGTTCTTC	CASSSGIAGVWNEQFF
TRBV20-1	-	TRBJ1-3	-	TGCAGTGCTAGCCCCTATAACAACGCTGGAAACACCATATATTTT	CSASPYNNAGNTIYF
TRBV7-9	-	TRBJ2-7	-	TGTGCCAGCAGCTACGACAGTTCCTACGAGCAGTACTTC	CASSYDSSYEQYF
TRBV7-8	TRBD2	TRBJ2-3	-	TGTGCCAGCAGCGTGCGACTAGCGGGAGTGAGCACAGATACGCAGTATTTT	CASSVRLAGVSTDTQYF